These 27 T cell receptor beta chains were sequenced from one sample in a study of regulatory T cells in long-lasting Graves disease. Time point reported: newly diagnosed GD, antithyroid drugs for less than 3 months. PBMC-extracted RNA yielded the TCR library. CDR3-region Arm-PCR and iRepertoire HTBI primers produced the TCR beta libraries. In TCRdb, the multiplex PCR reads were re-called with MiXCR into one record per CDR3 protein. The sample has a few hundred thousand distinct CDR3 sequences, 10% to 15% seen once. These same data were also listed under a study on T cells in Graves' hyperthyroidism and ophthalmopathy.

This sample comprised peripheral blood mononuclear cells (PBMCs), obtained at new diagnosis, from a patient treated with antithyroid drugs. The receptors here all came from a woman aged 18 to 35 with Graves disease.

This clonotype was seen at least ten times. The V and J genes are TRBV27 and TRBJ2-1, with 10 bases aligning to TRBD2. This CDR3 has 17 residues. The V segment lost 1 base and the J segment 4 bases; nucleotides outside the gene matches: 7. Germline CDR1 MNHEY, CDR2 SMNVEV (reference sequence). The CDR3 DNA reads TGTGCCAGCAGTTTATTGATTAGCGGGAGGCAATACAATGAGCAGTTCTTC. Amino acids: CASSLLISGRQYNEQFF.

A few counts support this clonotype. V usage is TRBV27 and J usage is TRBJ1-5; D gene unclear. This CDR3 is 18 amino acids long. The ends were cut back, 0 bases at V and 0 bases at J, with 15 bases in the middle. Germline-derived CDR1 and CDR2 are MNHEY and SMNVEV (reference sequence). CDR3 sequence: CASSLSTSAGLSNQPQHF. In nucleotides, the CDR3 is TGTGCCAGCAGTTTATCCACCTCCGCGGGCCTTAGCAATCAGCCCCAGCATTTT.

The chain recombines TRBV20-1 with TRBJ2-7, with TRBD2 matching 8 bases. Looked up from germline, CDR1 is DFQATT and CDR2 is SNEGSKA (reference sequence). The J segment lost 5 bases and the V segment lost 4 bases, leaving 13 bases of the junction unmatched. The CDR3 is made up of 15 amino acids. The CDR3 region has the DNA TGCAGTGCTACACCCTTAGCGGGATTCGCGAACGAGCAGTACTTC. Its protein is CSATPLAGFANEQYF.

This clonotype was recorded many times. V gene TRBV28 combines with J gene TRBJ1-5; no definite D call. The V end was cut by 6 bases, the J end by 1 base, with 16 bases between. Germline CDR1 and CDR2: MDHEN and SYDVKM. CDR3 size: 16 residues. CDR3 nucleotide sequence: TGTGCCAGCAGGAGAGGGAGGGCAGACAGCAATCAGCCCCAGCATTTT. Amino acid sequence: CASRRGRADSNQPQHF.

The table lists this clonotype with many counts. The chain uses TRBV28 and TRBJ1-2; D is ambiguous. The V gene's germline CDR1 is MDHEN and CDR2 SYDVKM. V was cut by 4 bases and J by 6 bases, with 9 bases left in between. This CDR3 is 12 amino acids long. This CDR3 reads CASSSRRDGYTF. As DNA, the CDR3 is TGTGCCAGCAGTTCCCGGAGGGATGGCTACACCTTC.

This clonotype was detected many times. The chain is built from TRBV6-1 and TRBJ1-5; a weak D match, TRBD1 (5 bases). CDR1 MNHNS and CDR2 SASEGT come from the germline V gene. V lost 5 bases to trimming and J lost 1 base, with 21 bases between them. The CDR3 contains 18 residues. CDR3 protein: CASSNDPGTFRSNQPQHF. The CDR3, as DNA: TGTGCCAGCAGTAATGACCCCGGGACCTTTAGGAGCAATCAGCCCCAGCATTTT.

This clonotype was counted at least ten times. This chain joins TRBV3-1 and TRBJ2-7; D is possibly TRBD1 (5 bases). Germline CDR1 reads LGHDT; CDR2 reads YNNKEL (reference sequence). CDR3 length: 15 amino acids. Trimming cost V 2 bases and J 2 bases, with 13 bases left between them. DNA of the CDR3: TGTGCCAGCAGCCAAACCCCACAACAGGCCTACGAGCAGTACTTC. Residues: CASSQTPQQAYEQYF.

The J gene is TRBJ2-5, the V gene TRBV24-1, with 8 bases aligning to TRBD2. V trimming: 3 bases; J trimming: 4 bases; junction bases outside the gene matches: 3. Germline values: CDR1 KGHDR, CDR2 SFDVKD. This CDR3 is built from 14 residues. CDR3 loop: CATSDPTSGETQYF. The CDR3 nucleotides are TGTGCCACCAGTGATCCTACTAGCGGAGAGACCCAGTACTTC.

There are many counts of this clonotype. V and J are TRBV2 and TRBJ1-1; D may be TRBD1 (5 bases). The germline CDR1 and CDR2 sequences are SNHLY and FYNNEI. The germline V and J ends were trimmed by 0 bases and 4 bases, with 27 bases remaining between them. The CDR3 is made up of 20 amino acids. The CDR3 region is CASSEAPRGRGLRPPTEAFF. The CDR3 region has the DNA TGTGCCAGCAGTGAAGCCCCCCGGGGCCGGGGCCTCCGGCCCCCCACTGAAGCTTTCTTT.

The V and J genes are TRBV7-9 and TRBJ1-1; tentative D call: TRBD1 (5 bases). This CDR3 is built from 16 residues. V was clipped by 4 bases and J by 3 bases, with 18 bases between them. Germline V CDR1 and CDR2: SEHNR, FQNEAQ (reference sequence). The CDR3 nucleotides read TGTGCCAGCAGCTCCTATTTGTTGACGGGGGACACTGAAGCTTTCTTT. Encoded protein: CASSSYLLTGDTEAFF.

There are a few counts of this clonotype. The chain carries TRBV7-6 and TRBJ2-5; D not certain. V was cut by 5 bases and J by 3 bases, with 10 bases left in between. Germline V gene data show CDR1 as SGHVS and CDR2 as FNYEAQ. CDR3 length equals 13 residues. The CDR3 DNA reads TGTGCCAGCAGCCCCCTGGCAGAAGAGACCCAGTACTTC. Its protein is CASSPLAEETQYF.

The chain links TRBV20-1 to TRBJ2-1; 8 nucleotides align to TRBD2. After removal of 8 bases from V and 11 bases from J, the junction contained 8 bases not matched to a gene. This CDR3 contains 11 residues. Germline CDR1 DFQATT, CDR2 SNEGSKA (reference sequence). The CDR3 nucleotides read TGCAGTCCCGGCGGGGGGCTCAAGCAGTTCTTC. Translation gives CSPGGGLKQFF.

The CDR3 nucleotides read TGTGCCAGTAGTATGTTTGTGAACACTGAAGCTTTCTTT. As protein: CASSMFVNTEAFF. The rearrangement uses TRBV19 and TRBJ1-1, with D hard to call. V was shortened by 3 bases and J by 0 bases, with 5 bases between the two germline ends. The CDR3 sequence is 13 residues long. The germline V gene has CDR1 LNHDA and CDR2 SQIVND (reference sequence).

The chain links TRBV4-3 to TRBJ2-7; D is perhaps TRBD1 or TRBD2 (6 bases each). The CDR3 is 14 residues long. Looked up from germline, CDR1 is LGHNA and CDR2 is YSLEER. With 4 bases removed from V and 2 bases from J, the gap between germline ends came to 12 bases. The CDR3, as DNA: TGCGCCAGCAGCCCGGATAGGGGGGCCTACGAGCAGTACGTC. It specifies CASSPDRGAYEQYV.

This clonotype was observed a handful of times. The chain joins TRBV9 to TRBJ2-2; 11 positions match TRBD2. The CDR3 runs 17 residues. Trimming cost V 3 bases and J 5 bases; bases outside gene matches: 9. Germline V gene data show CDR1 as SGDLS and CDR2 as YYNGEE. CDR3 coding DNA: TGTGCCAGCAGCGACTTTAGCGGGAGGGCCGTAACCGGGGAGCTGTTTTTT. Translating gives CASSDFSGRAVTGELFF.

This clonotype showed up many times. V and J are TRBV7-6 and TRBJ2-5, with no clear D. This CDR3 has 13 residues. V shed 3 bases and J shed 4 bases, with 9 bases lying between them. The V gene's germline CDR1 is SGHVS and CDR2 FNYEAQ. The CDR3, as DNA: TGTGCCAGCAGCTTGGGTGCCTCAGAGACCCAGTACTTC. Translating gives CASSLGASETQYF. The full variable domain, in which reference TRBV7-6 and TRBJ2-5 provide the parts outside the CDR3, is GAGVSQSPRYKVTKRGQDVALRCDPISGHVSLYWYRQALGQGPEFLTYFNYEAQQDKSGLPNDRFSAERPEGSISTLTIQRTEQRDSAMYRCASSLGASETQYFGPGTRLLVL.

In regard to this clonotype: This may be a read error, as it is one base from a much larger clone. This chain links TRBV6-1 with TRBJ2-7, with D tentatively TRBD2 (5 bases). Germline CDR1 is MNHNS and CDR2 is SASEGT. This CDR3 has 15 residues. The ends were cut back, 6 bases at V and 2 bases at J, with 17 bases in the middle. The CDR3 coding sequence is TGTGCCAGCAGCTCCCCTTGGAGGCGAACCTACGAGCAGTACTTC. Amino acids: CASSSPWRRTYEQYF.

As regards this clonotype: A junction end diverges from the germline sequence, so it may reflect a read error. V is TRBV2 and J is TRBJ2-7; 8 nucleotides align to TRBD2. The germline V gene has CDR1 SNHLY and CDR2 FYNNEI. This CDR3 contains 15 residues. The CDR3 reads CAGSETRGGAYEQYF. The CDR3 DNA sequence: TGTGCCGGCAGTGAAACTCGGGGGGGTGCCTACGAGCAGTACTTC.

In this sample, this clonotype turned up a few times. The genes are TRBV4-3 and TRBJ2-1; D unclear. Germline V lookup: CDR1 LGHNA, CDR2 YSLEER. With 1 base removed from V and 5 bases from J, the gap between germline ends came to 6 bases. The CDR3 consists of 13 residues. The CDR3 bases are TGCGCCAGCAGCCAAGTCCGGAACAATGAGCAGTTCTTC. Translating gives CASSQVRNNEQFF.

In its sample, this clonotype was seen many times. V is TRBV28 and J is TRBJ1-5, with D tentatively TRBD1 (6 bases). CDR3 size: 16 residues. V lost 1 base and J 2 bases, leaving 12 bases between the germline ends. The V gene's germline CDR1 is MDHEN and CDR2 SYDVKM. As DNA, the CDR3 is TGTGCCAGCAGTTTATTGGGCAGGGGAGGCAATCAGCCCCAGCATTTT. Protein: CASSLLGRGGNQPQHF.

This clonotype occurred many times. The CDR3 spells CASSPAPGGQAFF. The DNA for the CDR3 is TGTGCCAGCTCACCCGCTCCAGGGGGACAAGCTTTCTTT. The V gene is TRBV18, the J gene TRBJ1-1; 7 nucleotides match TRBD1. Germline lookup yields CDR1 KGHSH and CDR2 LQKENI. The CDR3 runs 13 residues. Germline trimming cut 3 bases from V and 9 bases from J; bases unmatched to any gene: 7.

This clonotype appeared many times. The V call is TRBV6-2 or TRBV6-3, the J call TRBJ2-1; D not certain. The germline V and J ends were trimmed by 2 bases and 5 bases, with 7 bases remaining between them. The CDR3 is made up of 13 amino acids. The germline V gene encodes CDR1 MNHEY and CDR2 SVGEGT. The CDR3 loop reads CASSYARNNEQFF. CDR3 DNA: TGTGCCAGCAGTTACGCCCGAAACAATGAGCAGTTCTTC.

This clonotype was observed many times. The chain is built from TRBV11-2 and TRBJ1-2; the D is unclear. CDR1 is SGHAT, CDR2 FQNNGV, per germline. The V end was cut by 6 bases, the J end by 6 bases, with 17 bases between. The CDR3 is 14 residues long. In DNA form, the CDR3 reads TGTGCCAGCAGACCTATCAGCCGGTGGGATGGCTACACCTTC. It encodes CASRPISRWDGYTF.

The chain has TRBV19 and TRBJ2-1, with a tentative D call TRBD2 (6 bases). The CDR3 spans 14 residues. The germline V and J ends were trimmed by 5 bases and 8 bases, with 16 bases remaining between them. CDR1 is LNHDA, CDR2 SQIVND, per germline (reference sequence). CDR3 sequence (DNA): TGTGCCAGTAGTCCCCCGGGTCCGGGAGATGAGCAGTTCTTC. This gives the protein CASSPPGPGDEQFF. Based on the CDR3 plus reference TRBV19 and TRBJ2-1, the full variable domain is DGGITQSPKYLFRKEGQNVTLSCEQNLNHDAMYWYRQDPGQGLRLIYYSQIVNDFQKGDIAEGYSVSREKKESFPLTVTSAQKNPTAFYLCASSPPGPGDEQFFGPGTRLTVL.

Written as DNA, the CDR3 is TGTGCCAGCACCTTCAGGGCCGGGAACACTGAAGCTTTCTTT. Translated, it gives CASTFRAGNTEAFF. The chain is built from TRBV6-2 or TRBV6-3 and TRBJ1-1, with D perhaps TRBD1 (5 bases). V dropped 7 bases and J dropped 1 base, with 13 bases sitting between them. Per the germline V gene, CDR1 is MNHEY and CDR2 is SVGEGT. This CDR3 spans 14 amino acids.

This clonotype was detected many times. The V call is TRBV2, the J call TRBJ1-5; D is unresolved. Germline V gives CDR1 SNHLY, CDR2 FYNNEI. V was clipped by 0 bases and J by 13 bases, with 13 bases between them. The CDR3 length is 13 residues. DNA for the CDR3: TGTGCCAGCAGTGAAGCTCGATCGACCGATCAGCATTTT. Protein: CASSEARSTDQHF. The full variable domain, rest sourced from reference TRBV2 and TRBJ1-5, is EPEVTQTPSHQVTQMGQEVILRCVPISNHLYFYWYRQILGQKVEFLVSFYNNEISEKSEIFDDQFSVERPDGSNFTLKIRSTKLEDSAMYFCASSEARSTDQHFGDGTRLSIL.

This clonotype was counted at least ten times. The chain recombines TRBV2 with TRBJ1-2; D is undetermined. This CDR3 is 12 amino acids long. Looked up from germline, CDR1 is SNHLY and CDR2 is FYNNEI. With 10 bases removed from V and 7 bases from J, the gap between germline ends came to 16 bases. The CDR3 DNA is TGTGCCAAGAAGGTGGAGGAGGGTGGCTACACCTTC. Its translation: CAKKVEEGGYTF.